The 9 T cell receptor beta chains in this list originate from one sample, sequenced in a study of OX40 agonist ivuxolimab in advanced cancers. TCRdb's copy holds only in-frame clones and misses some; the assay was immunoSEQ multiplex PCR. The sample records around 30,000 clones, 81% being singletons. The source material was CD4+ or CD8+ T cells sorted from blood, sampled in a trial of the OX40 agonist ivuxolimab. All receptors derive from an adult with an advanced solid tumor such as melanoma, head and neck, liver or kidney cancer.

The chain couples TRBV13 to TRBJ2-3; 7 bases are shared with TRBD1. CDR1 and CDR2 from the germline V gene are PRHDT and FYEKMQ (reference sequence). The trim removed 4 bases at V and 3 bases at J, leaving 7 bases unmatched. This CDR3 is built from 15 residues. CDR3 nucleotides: TGTGCCAGCAGCTACAGGGGCCCGGGGACAGATACGCAGTATTTT. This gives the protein CASSYRGPGTDTQYF.

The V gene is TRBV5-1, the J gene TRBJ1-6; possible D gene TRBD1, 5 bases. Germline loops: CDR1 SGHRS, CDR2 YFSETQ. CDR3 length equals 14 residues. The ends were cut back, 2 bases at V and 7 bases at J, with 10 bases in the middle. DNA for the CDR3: TGCGCCAGCAGCTTACGGGGGGGAAATTCACCCCTCCACTTT. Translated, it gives CASSLRGGNSPLHF.

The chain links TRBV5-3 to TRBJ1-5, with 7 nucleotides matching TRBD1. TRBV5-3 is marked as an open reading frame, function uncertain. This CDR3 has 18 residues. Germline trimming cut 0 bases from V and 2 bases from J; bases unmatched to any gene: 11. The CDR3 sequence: CARSLAGTARRGNQPQHF. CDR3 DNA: TGTGCCAGAAGCTTGGCCGGGACAGCGCGACGGGGCAATCAGCCCCAGCATTTT.

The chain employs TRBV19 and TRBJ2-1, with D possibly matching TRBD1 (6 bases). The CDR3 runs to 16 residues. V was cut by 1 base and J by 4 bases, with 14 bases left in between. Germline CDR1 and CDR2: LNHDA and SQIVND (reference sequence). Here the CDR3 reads CASSIGVLTGYNEQFF. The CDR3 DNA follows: TGTGCCAGTAGTATAGGGGTCCTGACAGGATACAATGAGCAGTTCTTC.

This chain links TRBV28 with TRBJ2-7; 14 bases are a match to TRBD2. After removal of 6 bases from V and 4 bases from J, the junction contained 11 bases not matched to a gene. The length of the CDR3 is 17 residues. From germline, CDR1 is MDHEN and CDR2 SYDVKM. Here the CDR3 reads CASRKPLGTSGRYEQYF. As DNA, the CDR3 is TGTGCCAGCAGAAAGCCCTTAGGGACTAGCGGGAGATACGAGCAGTACTTC.

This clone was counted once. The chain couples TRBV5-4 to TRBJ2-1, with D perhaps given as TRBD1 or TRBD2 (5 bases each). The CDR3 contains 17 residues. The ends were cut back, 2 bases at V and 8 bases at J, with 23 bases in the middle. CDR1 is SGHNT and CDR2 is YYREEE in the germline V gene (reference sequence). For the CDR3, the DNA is TGTGCCAGCAGCTTACTCCGAGGAACACGAATGGGGGATGAGCAGTTCTTC. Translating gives CASSLLRGTRMGDEQFF.

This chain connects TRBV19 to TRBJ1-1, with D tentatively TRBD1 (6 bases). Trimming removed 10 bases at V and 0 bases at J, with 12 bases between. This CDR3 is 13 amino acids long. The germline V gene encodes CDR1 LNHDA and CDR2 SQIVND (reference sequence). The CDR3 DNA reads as TGTGCCACCTCGGACAGTTTGAACACTGAAGCTTTCTTT. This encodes CATSDSLNTEAFF.

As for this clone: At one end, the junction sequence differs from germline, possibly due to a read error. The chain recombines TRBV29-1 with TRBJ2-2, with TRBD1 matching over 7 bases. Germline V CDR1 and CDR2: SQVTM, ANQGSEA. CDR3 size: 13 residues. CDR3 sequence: CSARQGERRGAVF. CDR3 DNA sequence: TGCAGCGCACGACAGGGTGAGCGCCGGGGAGCTGTTTTT.

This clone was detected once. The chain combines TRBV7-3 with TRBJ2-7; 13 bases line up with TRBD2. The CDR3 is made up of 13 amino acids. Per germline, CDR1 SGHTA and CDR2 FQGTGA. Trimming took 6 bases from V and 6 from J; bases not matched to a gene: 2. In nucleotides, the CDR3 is TGTGCCAGCAGACTAGCGGGAGGGGCCGAGCAGTACTTC. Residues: CASRLAGGAEQYF.